Listed below are T cell receptor beta chains from one sample, sequenced in a study of T-cell memory formation after mild COVID-19. TCRdb ran MiXCR on the 5' RACE reads and lists one entry per CDR3 protein. Found here are some 110,000 distinct CDR3 sequences, approximately 13% of them singletons; the top ten hold around 25%. Sequencing input: PBMCs or a T cell subset sorted from them (not recorded which). Receptors were obtained from an adult woman who had mild COVID-19 (a few samples of this study predate the infection). Cell type and time point are not known. Both conserved end residues are part of each CDR3. The D gene is left open where the match is weak. Clone size is given for some rows only: seen once, a few or many times, or a class if the clone is expanded.

v_gene	d_gene	abundance	j_gene	CDR3nt	CDR3aa
TRBV4-1	NA	NA	TRBJ2-1	TGCGCCAGCAGCCCCGCCGCCCGCGGGGTTGTCCCCTACAATGAGCAGTTCTTC	CASSPAARGVVPYNEQFF
TRBV15	TRBD2	many	TRBJ2-1	TGTGCCACCAGCAGCCTAGAGCGGGAGGGCTACAATGAGCAGTTCTTC	CATSSLEREGYNEQFF
TRBV5-1	NA	NA	TRBJ2-2	TGCGCCAGCAGACCAGGGTTCGCGAACACCGGGGAGCTGTTTTTT	CASRPGFANTGELFF
TRBV7-6	TRBD1	few	TRBJ1-2	TGTGCCAGCAGCTCCTTAGGACAGGCCTATGGCTACACCTTC	CASSSLGQAYGYTF
TRBV4-1	NA	NA	TRBJ1-5	TGCGCCAGCAGCCAAGATCCTCCTTTTTATAGCAATCAGCCCAAGCATTTT	CASSQDPPFYSNQPKHF
TRBV5-6	TRBD2	few	TRBJ2-1	TGTGCCAGCAGCTTGGCTGGACTAGCGGACTACTACAATGAGCAGTTCTTC	CASSLAGLADYYNEQFF
TRBV9	NA	NA	TRBJ2-3	TGTGCCAGCAGCGTAGAAGGGGTCACCAGCACAGATACGCAGTATTTT	CASSVEGVTSTDTQYF
TRBV12-3/TRBV12-4	TRBD1	few	TRBJ1-2	TGTGCCAGCGGAAAACAGGGGTTCTATGGCTACACCTTC	CASGKQGFYGYTF
TRBV7-2	NA	NA	TRBJ1-1	TGTGCCAGCAGCTCCCAGTTTAAGAACACTGAAGCTTTCTTT	CASSSQFKNTEAFF
TRBV5-5	NA	few	TRBJ1-1	TGTGCCAGCAGCTTGGGGGCCCCCGAACCAATGAACACTGAAGCTTTCTTT	CASSLGAPEPMNTEAFF
TRBV29-1	TRBD1	many	TRBJ2-7	TGCAGCGTCGTCGTGGGACAGGGCTCCTACGAGCAGTACTTC	CSVVVGQGSYEQYF
TRBV7-9	NA	few	TRBJ2-3	TGTGCCACCCTAGGGGTTAGCGGAGCCACAGATACGCAGTATTTT	CATLGVSGATDTQYF
TRBV5-1	NA	NA	TRBJ2-7	TGCGCCAGCAGCTTGGACGGCAGGGAGTCCTACGAGCAGTACTTC	CASSLDGRESYEQYF
TRBV30	TRBD1	NA	TRBJ1-1	TGTGCCTGGACTCCGACAGGGGTCGTTGGGGTGAACACTGAAGCTTTCTTT	CAWTPTGVVGVNTEAFF